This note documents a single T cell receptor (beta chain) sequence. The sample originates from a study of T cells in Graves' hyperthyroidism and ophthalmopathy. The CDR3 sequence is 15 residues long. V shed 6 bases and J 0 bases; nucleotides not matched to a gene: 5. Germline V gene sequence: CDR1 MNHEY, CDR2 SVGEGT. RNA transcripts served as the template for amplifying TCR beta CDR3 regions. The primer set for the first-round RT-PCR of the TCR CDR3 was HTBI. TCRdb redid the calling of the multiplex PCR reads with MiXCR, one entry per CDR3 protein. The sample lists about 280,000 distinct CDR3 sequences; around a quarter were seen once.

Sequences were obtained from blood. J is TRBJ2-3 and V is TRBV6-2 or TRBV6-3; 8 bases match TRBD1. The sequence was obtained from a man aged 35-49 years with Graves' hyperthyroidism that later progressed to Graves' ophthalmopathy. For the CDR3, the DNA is TGTGCCAGCAGCCCGACAGGGGCTAGCACAGATACGCAGTATTTT. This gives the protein CASSPTGASTDTQYF.